Presented here are 29 T cell receptor beta chains from one specimen sequenced in a study of cytotoxic CD8 clonotypes in ibrutinib-treated CLL (dated by TCRdb to about 2021). Library preparation employed the immunoSEQ multiplex PCR assay. TCRdb holds this immuneACCESS table with in-frame rearrangements only. Some clones are missing; in checked studies, unresolved V genes explain under half, and the rest has no known cause. For this sample the table gives some 140,000 clones, of which around 93% were detected only once. The ten largest clones take up less than 14% of the sample. The sample's time point label is to be understood as: approximately 11 months on ibrutinib. Source: PBMCs, taken after 12 months of ibrutinib treatment. The receptor source for this set is a human donor with chronic lymphocytic leukemia.

The chain recombines TRBV7-9 with TRBJ2-7; no firm D call. The ends were cut back, 6 bases at V and 0 bases at J, with 9 bases in the middle. Per germline, CDR1 SEHNR and CDR2 FQNEAQ (reference sequence). The CDR3 spans 13 residues. As DNA, the CDR3 is TGTGCCAGCAGGCGAGCAATCTCCTACGAGCAGTACTTC. This gives the protein CASRRAISYEQYF.

The chain couples TRBV13 to TRBJ2-7, with 7 bases identical to TRBD1. Trimming cost V 8 bases and J 0 bases; bases outside gene matches: 7. Germline lookup yields CDR1 PRHDT and CDR2 FYEKMQ (reference sequence). This CDR3 spans 14 amino acids. The DNA of the CDR3 is TGTGCCAGCCGCACTTGGACAGGCTCCTACGAGCAGTACTTC. Its translation is CASRTWTGSYEQYF.

This clone was counted a single time. V is TRBV30 and J is TRBJ1-5; TRBD1 matches at 7 bases. Trimming at V came to 4 bases and at J to 6 bases, leaving 9 bases not matched to a gene. This CDR3 comprises 14 residues. Germline CDR1 GTSNPN, CDR2 SVGIG (reference sequence). CDR3 nucleotides: TGTGCCTGGACCCCGGGACAGTCTGGTCAGCCCCAGCATTTT. Translated: CAWTPGQSGQPQHF.

V usage is TRBV28 and J usage is TRBJ1-4; D possibly corresponds to TRBD1 (6 bases). With 5 bases removed from V and 4 bases from J, the gap between germline ends came to 14 bases. This CDR3 is built from 15 residues. Germline values: CDR1 MDHEN, CDR2 SYDVKM. In nucleotides, the CDR3 is TGTGCCAGCAGTCAGGACAGCGCGCTTAATGAAAAACTGTTTTTT. Amino acids: CASSQDSALNEKLFF.

The chain employs TRBV19 and TRBJ1-3, with D tentatively TRBD1 (6 bases). This CDR3 is built from 15 residues. Germline CDR1 and CDR2: LNHDA and SQIVND (reference sequence). The germline V and J ends were trimmed by 3 bases and 4 bases, with 13 bases remaining between them. CDR3 protein: CASSIPSGGGNTIYF. CDR3 nucleotide sequence: TGTGCCAGTAGTATCCCCTCCGGGGGCGGAAACACCATATATTTT.

The J gene is TRBJ1-5, the V gene TRBV28; D uncertain. Per the germline V gene, CDR1 is MDHEN and CDR2 is SYDVKM. V was shortened by 9 bases and J by 0 bases, with 9 bases between the two germline ends. This CDR3 contains 13 residues. CDR3 DNA sequence: TGTGCCAGTTGGGCGAATAGCAATCAGCCCCAGCATTTT. Its translation: CASWANSNQPQHF.

The chain combines TRBV29-1 with TRBJ2-1; 8 bases are shared with TRBD2. The V segment lost 0 bases and the J segment 4 bases; nucleotides outside the gene matches: 17. Germline CDR1 is SQVTM and CDR2 is ANQGSEA. The CDR3 consists of 19 residues. For the CDR3, the DNA is TGCAGCGTTGAAGATCCCGACCCCGGAGCGGGAGATCCTTACAATGAGCAGTTCTTC. It specifies CSVEDPDPGAGDPYNEQFF.

The genes are TRBV19 and TRBJ2-2, with a weak D call TRBD1 (6 bases). The ends were cut back, 6 bases at V and 1 base at J, with 6 bases in the middle. The CDR3 is 13 amino acids. Germline CDR1 LNHDA, CDR2 SQIVND (reference sequence). The CDR3 region has the DNA TGTGCCAGTAGGGACAGGAACACCGGGGAGCTGTTTTTT. Protein: CASRDRNTGELFF.

V usage is TRBV7-2 and J usage is TRBJ2-2; no definite D call. The CDR3 is made up of 15 amino acids. In germline, CDR1 is SGHTA, CDR2 FQGNSA. The V and J ends lost 2 bases and 6 bases respectively, with 13 bases between them. DNA for the CDR3: TGTGCCAGCAGCTTAAACCCCGTCCGACCCGGGGAGCTGTTTTTT. Amino acid sequence: CASSLNPVRPGELFF.

This sequence joins TRBV7-6 and TRBJ1-1; TRBD1 might be the D (6 bases). V was clipped by 3 bases and J by 0 bases, with 8 bases between them. CDR1 and CDR2 from the germline V gene are SGHVS and FNYEAQ. The CDR3 totals 14 residues. CDR3 nucleotide sequence: TGTGCCAGCAGCTTCGGACAGATGAACACTGAAGCTTTCTTT. Translated, it gives CASSFGQMNTEAFF.

V and J are TRBV5-1 and TRBJ2-3; D is ambiguous. Germline values: CDR1 SGHRS, CDR2 YFSETQ. The CDR3 has 13 residues. The V end was cut by 4 bases, the J end by 0 bases, with 6 bases between. CDR3 sequence (DNA): TGCGCCAGCAGCATGACTAGCACAGATACGCAGTATTTT. Translation: CASSMTSTDTQYF.

This sequence joins TRBV18 and TRBJ1-1; D is unclear. The germline V and J ends were trimmed by 2 bases and 4 bases, with 14 bases remaining between them. The CDR3 extends over 15 amino acids. Germline V gene sequence: CDR1 KGHSH, CDR2 LQKENI. DNA of the CDR3: TGTGCCAGCTCACCAAGTAGGGAAATTCGCACTGAAGCTTTCTTT. Its translation: CASSPSREIRTEAFF.

The chain carries TRBV28 and TRBJ2-7; D tentatively reads TRBD1 or TRBD2 (5 bases each). The CDR3 covers 15 residues. Trimming cost V 6 bases and J 2 bases, with 17 bases left between them. Germline CDR1 and CDR2: MDHEN and SYDVKM. CDR3 region: CASSLPRGAPYEQYF. The CDR3 DNA reads as TGTGCCAGCAGCTTACCCCGAGGGGCTCCCTACGAGCAGTACTTC.

The genes are TRBV28 and TRBJ1-5; no definite D call. Per the germline V gene, CDR1 is MDHEN and CDR2 is SYDVKM. Trimming took off 1 base at V and 9 bases at J, with 7 bases between the two ends. CDR3 length equals 12 residues. The CDR3 region has the DNA TGTGCCAGCAGTTTATCCTTCGGGCCCCAGCATTTT. Amino acid sequence: CASSLSFGPQHF.

The J gene is TRBJ1-1, the V gene TRBV29-1; 8 bases are shared with TRBD1. J was trimmed by 1 base and V by 4 bases; bases with no gene match: 5. CDR3 length: 14 amino acids. CDR1 SQVTM and CDR2 ANQGSEA come from the germline V gene. DNA for the CDR3: TGCAGCGTTGGACAGGGGTGGGGGAACACTGAAGCTTTCTTT. It codes for CSVGQGWGNTEAFF. The whole variable domain, filled in from reference TRBV29-1 and TRBJ1-1, reads SAVISQKPSRDICQRGTSLTIQCQVDSQVTMMFWYRQQPGQSLTLIATANQGSEATYESGFVIDKFPISRPNLTFSTLTVSNMSPEDSSIYLCSVGQGWGNTEAFFGQGTRLTVV.

V gene TRBV28 combines with J gene TRBJ1-2, with a tentative D call TRBD1 (5 bases). Germline lookup yields CDR1 MDHEN and CDR2 SYDVKM. V was trimmed by 1 base and J by 4 bases, leaving 10 bases between them. This CDR3 has 14 residues. The CDR3 spells CASSLSGGPYGYTF. The CDR3, as DNA: TGTGCCAGCAGTTTATCTGGGGGACCCTATGGCTACACCTTC.

This sequence joins TRBV27 and TRBJ2-7; D is possibly TRBD1 or TRBD2 (6 bases each). The V and J ends lost 0 bases and 3 bases respectively, with 18 bases between them. This CDR3 has 17 residues. Looked up from germline, CDR1 is MNHEY and CDR2 is SMNVEV (reference sequence). The CDR3 here is CASSLSGGGTADYEQYF. CDR3 DNA: TGTGCCAGCAGTTTATCCGGAGGGGGGACCGCGGACTACGAGCAGTACTTC.

The genes are TRBV9 and TRBJ2-5; the match to TRBD2 covers 9 bases. Per the germline V gene, CDR1 is SGDLS and CDR2 is YYNGEE. This CDR3 comprises 16 residues. V lost 4 bases to trimming and J lost 5 bases; unmatched junction nucleotides: 12. The CDR3 DNA follows: TGTGCCAGCAGCCCCGCTAGCGGGACCTTCGGTGAGACCCAGTACTTC. Its protein product is CASSPASGTFGETQYF.

The J gene is TRBJ1-5, the V gene TRBV7-2; the D is unclear. The CDR3 sequence is 12 residues long. Between the trimmed V and J ends, which lost 0 bases and 6 bases, there was a span of 3 bases. Looked up from germline, CDR1 is SGHTA and CDR2 is FQGNSA. As DNA, the CDR3 is TGTGCCAGCAGCTTAGCCAGTCAGCCCCAGCATTTT. Its translation is CASSLASQPQHF.

The chain is built from TRBV10-3 and TRBJ1-4, with 7 bases fitting TRBD1. V was clipped by 0 bases and J by 5 bases; unmatched bases: 9. CDR3 length: 17 residues. Germline-derived CDR1 and CDR2 are ENHRY and SYGVKD. The CDR3 region is CAISESAPGQPNEKLFF. The CDR3 nucleotides read TGTGCCATCAGTGAGTCGGCACCGGGACAGCCAAATGAAAAACTGTTTTTT.

The genes are TRBV27 and TRBJ1-1, with a possible D match to TRBD1 (6 bases). The CDR3 loop spans 13 amino acids. Germline CDR1 MNHEY, CDR2 SMNVEV (reference sequence). V lost 2 bases and J 4 bases, leaving 8 bases between the germline ends. CDR3 in amino acids: CASSLRGGTEAFF. CDR3 nucleotide sequence: TGTGCCAGCAGTTTAAGGGGGGGCACTGAAGCTTTCTTT.

The V and J genes are TRBV6-5 and TRBJ1-4, with TRBD1 as a possible D gene (5 bases). CDR1 MNHEY and CDR2 SVGAGI come from the germline V gene. The germline V and J ends were trimmed by 4 bases and 7 bases, with 13 bases remaining between them. The CDR3 runs to 14 residues. CDR3 coding DNA: TGTGCCAGCAGTTCGAGGACCGGGGGTGAAAAACTGTTTTTT. Translating it yields CASSSRTGGEKLFF.

The CDR3 region has the DNA TGTGCTAGTGGTTTCCTTCTAGCGGGAGACTCCGGGGAGCTGTTTTTT. Its translation is CASGFLLAGDSGELFF. The chain links TRBV12-5 to TRBJ2-2; TRBD2 agrees at 10 bases. The CDR3 spans 16 residues. The germline V gene has CDR1 LGHNT and CDR2 FRNRAP. V lost 3 bases to trimming and J lost 6 bases; unmatched junction nucleotides: 7.

This chain uses TRBV28 with TRBJ2-7; D is ambiguous. The CDR3 totals 12 residues. Trimming stripped 2 bases from V and 3 bases from J, with 5 bases between. Germline V gene data show CDR1 as MDHEN and CDR2 as SYDVKM. CDR3 region: CASSLSIYEQYF. The CDR3 DNA is TGTGCCAGCAGTTTAAGTATCTACGAGCAGTACTTC. Full variable domain (missing parts from reference TRBV28 and TRBJ2-7): DVKVTQSSRYLVKRTGEKVFLECVQDMDHENMFWYRQDPGLGLRLIYFSYDVKMKEKGDIPEGYSVSREKKERFSLILESASTNQTSMYLCASSLSIYEQYFGPGTRLTVT.

J is TRBJ1-1 and V is TRBV5-4, with D uncertain. Trimming pared 3 bases from V and 3 bases from J, leaving 6 bases between. The length of the CDR3 is 12 residues. The germline V gene encodes CDR1 SGHNT and CDR2 YYREEE (reference sequence). In DNA form, the CDR3 reads TGTGCCAGCAGCTGGGTCGACACTGAAGCTTTCTTT. Translated: CASSWVDTEAFF.

The chain carries TRBV19 and TRBJ1-5; 10 bases are a match to TRBD1. The germline gives CDR1 LNHDA, CDR2 SQIVND (reference sequence). The CDR3 is 14 residues long. Trimming at V came to 3 bases and at J to 7 bases, leaving 3 bases not matched to a gene. The CDR3 reads CASSIRTGGQPQHF. In nucleotides, the CDR3 is TGTGCCAGTAGTATTCGGACAGGGGGACAGCCCCAGCATTTT.

The rearrangement uses TRBV9 and TRBJ1-4; no clear D gene. V dropped 4 bases and J dropped 3 bases, with 22 bases sitting between them. CDR1 is SGDLS and CDR2 is YYNGEE in the germline V gene. This CDR3 spans 18 amino acids. This chain's CDR3 is CASSLAERGPGSNEKLFF. As DNA, the CDR3 is TGTGCCAGCAGCTTAGCCGAGCGAGGCCCGGGTTCTAATGAAAAACTGTTTTTT.

The chain joins TRBV4-3 to TRBJ2-3; no reliable D call. This CDR3 has 15 amino acids. Trimming shortened V by 2 bases and J by 3 bases, and 12 bases separated the two germline ends. Germline V CDR1 and CDR2: LGHNA, YSLEER. The chain's CDR3 is CASSQTPAVTDTQYF. In DNA, the CDR3 is TGCGCCAGCAGCCAAACCCCGGCGGTTACAGATACGCAGTATTTT.

V is TRBV13 and J is TRBJ2-1, with TRBD1 as a possible D gene (6 bases). The CDR3 is made up of 15 amino acids. Per germline, CDR1 PRHDT and CDR2 FYEKMQ (reference sequence). Trimming left V 6 bases short and J 8 bases short, with 20 bases between. CDR3 sequence (DNA): TGTGCCAGCAGTTCCCAAGGGGGTGCGGGCGATGAGCAGTTCTTC. Translated: CASSSQGGAGDEQFF.